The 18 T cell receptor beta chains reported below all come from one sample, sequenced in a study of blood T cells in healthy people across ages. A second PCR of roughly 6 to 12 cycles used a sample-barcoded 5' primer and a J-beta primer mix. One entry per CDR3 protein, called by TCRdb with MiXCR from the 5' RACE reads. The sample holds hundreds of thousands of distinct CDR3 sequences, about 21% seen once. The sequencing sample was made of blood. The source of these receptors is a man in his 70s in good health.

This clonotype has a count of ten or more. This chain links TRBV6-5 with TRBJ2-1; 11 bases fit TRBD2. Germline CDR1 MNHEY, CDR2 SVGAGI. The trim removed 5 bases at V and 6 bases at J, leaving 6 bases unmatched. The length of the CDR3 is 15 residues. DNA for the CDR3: TGTGCCAGCAGTAATTCCGGGACTAGCGGCAATGAGCAGTTCTTC. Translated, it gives CASSNSGTSGNEQFF.

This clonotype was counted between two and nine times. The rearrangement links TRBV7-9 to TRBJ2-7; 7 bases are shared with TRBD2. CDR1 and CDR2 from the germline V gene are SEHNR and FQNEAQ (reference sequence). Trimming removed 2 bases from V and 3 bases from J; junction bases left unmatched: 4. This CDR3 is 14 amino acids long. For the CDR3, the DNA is TGTGCCAGCAGCTTAAATCTAGCGGTCTACGAGCAGTACTTC. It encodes CASSLNLAVYEQYF.

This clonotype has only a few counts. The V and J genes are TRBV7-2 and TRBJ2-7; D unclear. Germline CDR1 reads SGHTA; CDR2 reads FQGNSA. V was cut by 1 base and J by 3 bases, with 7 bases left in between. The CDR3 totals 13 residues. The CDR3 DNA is TGTGCCAGCAGCTTAGAACGAAACTACGAGCAGTACTTC. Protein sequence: CASSLERNYEQYF.

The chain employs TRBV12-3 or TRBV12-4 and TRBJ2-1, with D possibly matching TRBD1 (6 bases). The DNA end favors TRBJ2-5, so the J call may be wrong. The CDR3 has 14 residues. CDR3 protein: CASSPAGVEETQYF. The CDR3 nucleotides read TGTGCCAGCAGTCCCGCAGGGGTGGAAGAGACCCAGTACTTC.

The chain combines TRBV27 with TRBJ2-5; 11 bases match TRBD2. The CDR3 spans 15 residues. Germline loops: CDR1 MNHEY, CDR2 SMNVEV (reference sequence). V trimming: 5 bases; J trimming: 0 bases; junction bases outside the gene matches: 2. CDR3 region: CASSPLAGDQETQYF. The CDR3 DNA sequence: TGTGCCAGCAGTCCACTAGCGGGAGACCAAGAGACCCAGTACTTC.

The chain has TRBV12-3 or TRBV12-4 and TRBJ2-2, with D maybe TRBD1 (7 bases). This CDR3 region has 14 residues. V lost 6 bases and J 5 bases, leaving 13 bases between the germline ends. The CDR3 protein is CASSPGGRTGELFF. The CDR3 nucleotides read TGTGCCAGCAGCCCAGGGGGGCGAACCGGGGAGCTGTTTTTT.

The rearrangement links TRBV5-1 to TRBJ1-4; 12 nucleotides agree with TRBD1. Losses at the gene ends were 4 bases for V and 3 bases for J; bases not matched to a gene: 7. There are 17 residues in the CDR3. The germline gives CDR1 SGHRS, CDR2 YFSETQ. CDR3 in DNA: TGCGCCAGCAGCGTGGGACAGGGGGCGTTTGCTAATGAAAAACTGTTTTTT. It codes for CASSVGQGAFANEKLFF.

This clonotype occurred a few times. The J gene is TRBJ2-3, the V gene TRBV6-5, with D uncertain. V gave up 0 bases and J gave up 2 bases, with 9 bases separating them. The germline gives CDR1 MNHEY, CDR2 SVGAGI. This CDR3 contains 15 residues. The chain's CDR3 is CASSYSYTTTDTQYF. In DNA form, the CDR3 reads TGTGCCAGCAGTTACTCGTATACTACCACAGATACGCAGTATTTT.

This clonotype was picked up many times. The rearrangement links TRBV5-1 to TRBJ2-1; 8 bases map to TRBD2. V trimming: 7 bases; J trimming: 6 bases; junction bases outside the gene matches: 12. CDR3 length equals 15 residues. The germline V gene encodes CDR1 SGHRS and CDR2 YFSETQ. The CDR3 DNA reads TGCGCCAGCGAAGGTTTCGGGGGACTAGTCAATGAGCAGTTCTTC. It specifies CASEGFGGLVNEQFF.

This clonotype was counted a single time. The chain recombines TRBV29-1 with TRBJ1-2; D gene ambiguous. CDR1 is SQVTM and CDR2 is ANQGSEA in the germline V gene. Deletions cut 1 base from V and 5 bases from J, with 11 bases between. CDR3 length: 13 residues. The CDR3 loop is CSVEVKRGYGYTF. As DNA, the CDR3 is TGCAGCGTTGAAGTGAAACGGGGTTATGGCTACACCTTC.

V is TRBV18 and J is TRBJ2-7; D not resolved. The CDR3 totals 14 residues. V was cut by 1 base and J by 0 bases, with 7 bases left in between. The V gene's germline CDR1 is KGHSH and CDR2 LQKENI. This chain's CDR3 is CASSPQDCSYEQYF. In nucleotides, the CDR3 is TGTGCCAGCTCACCACAAGACTGCTCCTACGAGCAGTACTTC.

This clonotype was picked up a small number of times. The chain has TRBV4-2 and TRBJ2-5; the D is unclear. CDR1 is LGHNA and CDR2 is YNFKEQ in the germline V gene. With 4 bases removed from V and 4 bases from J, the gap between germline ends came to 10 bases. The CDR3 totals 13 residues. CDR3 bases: TGTGCCAGCAGCCCTTCGACGGGAGAGACCCAGTACTTC. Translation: CASSPSTGETQYF.

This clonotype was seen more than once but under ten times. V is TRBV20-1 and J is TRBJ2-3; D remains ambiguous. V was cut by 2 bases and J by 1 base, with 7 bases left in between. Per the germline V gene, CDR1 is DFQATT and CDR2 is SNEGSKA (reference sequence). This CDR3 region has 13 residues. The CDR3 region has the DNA TGCAGTGCTAGATTTAGTGGCACAGATACGCAGTATTTT. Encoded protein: CSARFSGTDTQYF.

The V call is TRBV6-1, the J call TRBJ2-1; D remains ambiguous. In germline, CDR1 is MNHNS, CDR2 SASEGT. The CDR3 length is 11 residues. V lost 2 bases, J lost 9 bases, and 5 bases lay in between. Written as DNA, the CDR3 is TGTGCCAGCAGTGAACTAGGTGAGCAGTTCTTC. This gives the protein CASSELGEQFF.

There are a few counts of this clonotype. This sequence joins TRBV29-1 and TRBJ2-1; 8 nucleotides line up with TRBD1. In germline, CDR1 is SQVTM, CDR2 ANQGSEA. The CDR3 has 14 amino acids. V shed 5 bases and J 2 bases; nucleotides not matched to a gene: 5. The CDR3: CSVPGQGPYNEQFF. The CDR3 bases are TGCAGCGTTCCAGGACAGGGCCCCTACAATGAGCAGTTCTTC.

CDR3 DNA: TGTGCCACCAGACGGGACAGGGCCAATGAGCAGTTCTTC. Its protein is CATRRDRANEQFF. The gene calls are TRBV28 and TRBJ2-1, with TRBD1 matching over 9 bases. From germline, CDR1 is MDHEN and CDR2 SYDVKM. V shed 10 bases, J shed 6 bases, and the junction held 7 bases outside the gene matches. This CDR3 has 13 residues.

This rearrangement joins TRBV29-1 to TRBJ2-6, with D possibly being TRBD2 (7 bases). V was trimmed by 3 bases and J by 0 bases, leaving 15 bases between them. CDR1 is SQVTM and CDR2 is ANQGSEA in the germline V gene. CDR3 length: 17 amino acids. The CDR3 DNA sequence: TGCAGCGTTGACGGGGGGCAGCAGGGCTCTGGGGCCAACGTCCTGACTTTC. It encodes CSVDGGQQGSGANVLTF.

The CDR3 loop is CSARATGLAGVREQFF. In DNA, the CDR3 is TGCAGTGCTAGGGCGACGGGACTAGCGGGAGTCCGGGAGCAGTTCTTC. J is TRBJ2-1 and V is TRBV20-1; 14 nucleotides line up with TRBD2. This CDR3 has 16 residues. After removal of 3 bases from V and 10 bases from J, the junction contained 11 bases not matched to a gene. Germline V gene data show CDR1 as DFQATT and CDR2 as SNEGSKA (reference sequence).